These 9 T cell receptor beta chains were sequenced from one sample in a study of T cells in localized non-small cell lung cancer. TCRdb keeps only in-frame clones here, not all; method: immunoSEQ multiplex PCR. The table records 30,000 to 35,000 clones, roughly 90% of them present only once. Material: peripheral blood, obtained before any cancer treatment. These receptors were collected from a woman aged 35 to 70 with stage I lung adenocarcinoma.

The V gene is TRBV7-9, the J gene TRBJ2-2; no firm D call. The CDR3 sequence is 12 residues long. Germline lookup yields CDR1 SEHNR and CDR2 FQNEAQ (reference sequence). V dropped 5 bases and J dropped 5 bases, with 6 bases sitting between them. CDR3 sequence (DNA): TGTGCCAGCAGCCAAATTACCGGGGAGCTGTTTTTT. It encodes CASSQITGELFF.

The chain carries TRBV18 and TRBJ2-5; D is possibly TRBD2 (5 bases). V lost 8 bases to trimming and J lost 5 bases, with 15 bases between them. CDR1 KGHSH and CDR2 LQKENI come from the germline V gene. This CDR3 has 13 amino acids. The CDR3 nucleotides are TGTGCCAGCCGGAGAGGGATGGGGGAGACCCAGTACTTC. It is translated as CASRRGMGETQYF.

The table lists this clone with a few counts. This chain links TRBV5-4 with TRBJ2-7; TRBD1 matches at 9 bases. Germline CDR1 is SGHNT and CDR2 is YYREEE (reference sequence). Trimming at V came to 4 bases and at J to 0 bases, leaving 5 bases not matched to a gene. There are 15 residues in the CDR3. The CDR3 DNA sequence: TGTGCCAGCAGCCGCGGACAGGGGAGCTCCTACGAGCAGTACTTC. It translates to CASSRGQGSSYEQYF.

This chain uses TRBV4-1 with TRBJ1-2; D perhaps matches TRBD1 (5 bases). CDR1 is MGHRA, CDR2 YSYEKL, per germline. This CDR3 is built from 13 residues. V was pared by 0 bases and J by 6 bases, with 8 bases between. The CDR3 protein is CASSQDRAHGYTF. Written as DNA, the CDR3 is TGCGCCAGCAGCCAAGACAGGGCCCATGGCTACACCTTC.

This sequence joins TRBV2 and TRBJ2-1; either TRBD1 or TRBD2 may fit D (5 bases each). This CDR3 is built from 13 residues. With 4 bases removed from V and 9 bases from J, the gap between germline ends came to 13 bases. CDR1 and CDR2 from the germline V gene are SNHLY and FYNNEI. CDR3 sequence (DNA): TGTGCCAGCAGTGTCCCACTGGGGACTGAGCAGTTCTTC. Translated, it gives CASSVPLGTEQFF. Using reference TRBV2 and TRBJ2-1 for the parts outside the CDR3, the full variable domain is EPEVTQTPSHQVTQMGQEVILRCVPISNHLYFYWYRQILGQKVEFLVSFYNNEISEKSEIFDDQFSVERPDGSNFTLKIRSTKLEDSAMYFCASSVPLGTEQFFGPGTRLTVL.

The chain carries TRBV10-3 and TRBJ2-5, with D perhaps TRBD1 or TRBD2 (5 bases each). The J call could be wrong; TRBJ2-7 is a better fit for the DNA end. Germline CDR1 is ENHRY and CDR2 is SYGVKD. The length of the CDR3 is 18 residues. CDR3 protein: CAISEWGSRDPTSYEQYF. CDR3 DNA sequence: TGTGCCATCAGTGAGTGGGGCAGCCGGGACCCCACCTCCTACGAGCAGTACTTC.

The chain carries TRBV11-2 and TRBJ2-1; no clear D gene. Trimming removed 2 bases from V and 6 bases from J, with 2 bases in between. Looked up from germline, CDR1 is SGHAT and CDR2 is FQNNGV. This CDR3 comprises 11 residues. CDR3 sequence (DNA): TGTGCCAGCAGCTTACGCAATGAGCAGTTCTTC. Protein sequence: CASSLRNEQFF.

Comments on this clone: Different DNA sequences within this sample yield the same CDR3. CDR3 DNA sequence: TGTGCCAGCACTCCGGAGAGCTGGGGGCCACAGCATTTT. Translated, it gives CASTPESWGPQHF. The chain has TRBV2 and TRBJ1-5; D is perhaps TRBD1 (6 bases). Trimming removed 7 bases from V and 13 bases from J, with 20 bases in between. This CDR3 region has 13 residues. Germline CDR1 SNHLY, CDR2 FYNNEI.

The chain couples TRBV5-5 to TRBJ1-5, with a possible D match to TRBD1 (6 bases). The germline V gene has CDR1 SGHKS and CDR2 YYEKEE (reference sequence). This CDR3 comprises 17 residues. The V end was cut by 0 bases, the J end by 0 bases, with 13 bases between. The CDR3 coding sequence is TGTGCCAGCAGCTTGGCCGAGGGGACAATTAGCAATCAGCCCCAGCATTTT. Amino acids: CASSLAEGTISNQPQHF. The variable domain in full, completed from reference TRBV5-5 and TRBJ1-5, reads DAGVTQSPTHLIKTRGQQVTLRCSPISGHKSVSWYQQVLGQGPQFIFQYYEKEERGRGNFPDRFSARQFPNYSSELNVNALLLGDSALYLCASSLAEGTISNQPQHFGDGTRLSIL.